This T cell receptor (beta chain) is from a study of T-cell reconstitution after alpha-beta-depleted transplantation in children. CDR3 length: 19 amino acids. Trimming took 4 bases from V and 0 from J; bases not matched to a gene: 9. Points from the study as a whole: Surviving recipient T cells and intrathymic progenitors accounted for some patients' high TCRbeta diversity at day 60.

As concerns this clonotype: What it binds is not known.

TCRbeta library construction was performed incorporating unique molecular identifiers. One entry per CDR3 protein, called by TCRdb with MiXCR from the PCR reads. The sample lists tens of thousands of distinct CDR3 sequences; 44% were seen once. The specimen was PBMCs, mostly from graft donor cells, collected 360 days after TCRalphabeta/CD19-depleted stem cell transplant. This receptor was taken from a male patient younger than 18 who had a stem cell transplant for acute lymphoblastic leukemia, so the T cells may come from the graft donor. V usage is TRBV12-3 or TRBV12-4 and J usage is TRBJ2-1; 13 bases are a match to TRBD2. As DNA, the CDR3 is TGTGCCAGCAGTTCCGGACTAGCGGGGGCTCGAAGCTCCTACAATGAGCAGTTCTTC. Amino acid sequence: CASSSGLAGARSSYNEQFF.